This TCR beta chain originates from a study of immune cell composition in non-small cell lung cancer. The CDR3 has 12 residues. Trimming removed 6 bases at V and 6 bases at J, with 10 bases between. Per the germline V gene, CDR1 is MNHEY and CDR2 is SMNVEV (reference sequence). Measured with immunoSEQ multiplex PCR; TCRdb has only the in-frame clones, and not every one. The repertoire has roughly 14,000 clones, over 70% of them found once; the top ten carry around 10%. This receptor was obtained from a human donor with non-small cell lung cancer. This chain connects TRBV27 to TRBJ2-3, with a weak D call TRBD1 (6 bases). The sequenced material came from lung tumor tissue. In DNA, the CDR3 is TGTGCCAGCAGATCACAGGGTGATACGCAGTATTTT. Protein sequence: CASRSQGDTQYF.